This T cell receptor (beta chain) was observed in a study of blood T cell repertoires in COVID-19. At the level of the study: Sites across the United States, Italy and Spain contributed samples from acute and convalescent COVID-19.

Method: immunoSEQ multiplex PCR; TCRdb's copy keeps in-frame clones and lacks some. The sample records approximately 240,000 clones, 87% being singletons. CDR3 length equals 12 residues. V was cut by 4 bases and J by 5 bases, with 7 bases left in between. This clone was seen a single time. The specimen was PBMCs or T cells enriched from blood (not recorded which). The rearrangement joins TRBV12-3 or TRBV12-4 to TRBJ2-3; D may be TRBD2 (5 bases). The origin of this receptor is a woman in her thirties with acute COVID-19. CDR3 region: CASSSTRDTQYF. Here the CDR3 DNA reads TGTGCCAGCAGTTCAACTAGAGATACGCAGTATTTT.